Described below is a single T cell receptor beta chain sequence and its context. Its matching antigen is unknown. This entry is derived from a study of vaccination and CD4 T cells after COVID-19. Overall study context: Spike peptides, overlapping and drawn from SARS-CoV-2, HCoV-NL63, HCoV-OC43 and HCoV-229E, were used to stimulate cells. General study results and limits: In median terms, SARS-CoV-2-reactive clonotypes went from 21 to 38, a nonsignificant rise.

Described treatment: roughly 10-day PBMC culture with coronavirus spike peptide pools or control peptides (ViraFEST assay). ViraFEST used peptide pools to expand antigen-specific T cells, then sequenced TCRs. Some 2 million PBMCs were grown per well alongside 8.5 to 10 IU/ml IL-2 and roughly 10 ug/ml peptide pools. Scientists ran DNA taken from cultured CD4+ T cells through the Oncomine TCR Beta short-read assay for sequencing. TCRdb processed the PCR reads anew with MiXCR; each CDR3 protein has one entry. The data hold approximately 15,000 distinct CDR3 sequences, with approximately 57% observed a single time. The CDR3 spans 16 residues. Trimming removed 3 bases from V and 0 bases from J, with 14 bases in between. Germline assignment: CDR1 LNHDA and CDR2 SQIVND (reference sequence).

This TCR derives from a human donor who had recovered from COVID-19. The chain uses TRBV19 and TRBJ1-1; unclear D gene. The specimen sequenced was CD4+ T cells from blood, cultured in vitro. The CDR3 DNA reads as TGTGCCAGTAGTATCCTCTCTGCGGTCATGAACACTGAAGCTTTCTTT. This sequence encodes CASSILSAVMNTEAFF.